This TCR beta chain was profiled in a study of blood T cell repertoires in COVID-19. Study-level background: The analysed material was cDNA or gDNA that came from T cells, B-cell-depleted T cells, or PBMCs.

Per germline, CDR1 SGHNT and CDR2 YENEEA. After removal of 5 bases from V and 2 bases from J, the junction contained 4 bases not matched to a gene. There are 15 residues in the CDR3. The data were produced by immunoSEQ multiplex PCR, yet TCRdb's version contains in-frame clones alone and is incomplete. The sample includes roughly 130,000 clones, under 95% of them seen just once. The source material was peripheral blood. The receptor was derived from a man in his fifties or sixties with COVID-19, enrolled during active disease. The chain uses TRBV11-3 and TRBJ2-7; TRBD2 aligns across 12 bases. CDR3 sequence: CASSALAGGPYEQYF. The CDR3 DNA follows: TGTGCCAGCAGCGCTCTAGCGGGAGGGCCCTACGAGCAGTACTTC.